This T cell receptor beta chain was recorded in a study of tumor-infiltrating lymphocytes in oesophageal squamous cell carcinoma. This CDR3 is 21 amino acids long. Germline lookup yields CDR1 MNHNS and CDR2 SASEGT. The V gene end was trimmed by 5 bases and the J gene end by 3 bases; junction bases not matched to a gene: 21. In TCRdb, the PCR reads were re-called with MiXCR into one record per CDR3 protein. The sample shows some 15,000 distinct CDR3 sequences, roughly 45% of them seen only once. The sequenced material came from blood. The TCR sequence derives from a female donor with esophageal squamous cell carcinoma. The chain uses TRBV6-1 and TRBJ2-7; 14 bases map to TRBD2. CDR3 residues: CASSSLARRTSGRNSGYEQYF. CDR3 sequence (DNA): TGTGCCAGCAGTTCCTTAGCCCGCCGGACTAGCGGGAGGAACAGCGGCTACGAGCAGTACTTC.